The next 23 T cell receptor beta chains were all read from a single sample in a study of response to subunit inactivated influenza vaccine. TCRdb reprocessed the RT-PCR reads with MiXCR, giving one entry per CDR3 protein. Of some 160,000 distinct CDR3 sequences listed, under 13% are singletons. Material: non-naive T cells sorted from PBMCs, obtained 35 to 45 days after vaccination. These receptors all stem from a man over 45 who received an inactivated influenza vaccine.

This clonotype was detected many times. The rearrangement uses TRBV12-3 or TRBV12-4 and TRBJ1-1, with D uncertain. V dropped 1 base and J dropped 3 bases, with 12 bases sitting between them. CDR3 length equals 15 residues. CDR3 DNA: TGTGCCAGCAGTTTAGTAGGGAGCTGGTACACTGAAGCTTTCTTT. Translating it yields CASSLVGSWYTEAFF.

By its share, this clonotype is medium-sized. V is TRBV10-3 and J is TRBJ2-6; TRBD2 aligns across 9 bases. CDR1 and CDR2 from the germline V gene are ENHRY and SYGVKD. The CDR3 contains 16 residues. Losses at the gene ends were 0 bases for V and 6 bases for J; bases not matched to a gene: 3. The DNA of the CDR3 is TGTGCCATCAGTGAGTCTAGCGGGGGTGTGGCCAACGTCCTGACTTTC. Translating it yields CAISESSGGVANVLTF.

This clonotype turned up a few times. V gene TRBV27 combines with J gene TRBJ1-1, with a tentative D call TRBD1 (5 bases). Germline V gene sequence: CDR1 MNHEY, CDR2 SMNVEV (reference sequence). CDR3 length: 13 amino acids. Trimming removed 8 bases from V and 1 base from J, with 11 bases in between. The CDR3 reads CASAGPRNTEAFF. The CDR3 DNA follows: TGTGCCAGCGCGGGACCGCGGAACACTGAAGCTTTCTTT.

This clonotype was observed a few times. V and J are TRBV11-2 and TRBJ2-5; TRBD2 matches at 8 bases. Germline CDR1 and CDR2: SGHAT and FQNNGV. This CDR3 has 13 residues. V was clipped by 5 bases and J by 4 bases; unmatched bases: 3. This CDR3 is CASSPGTRETQYF. In nucleotides, the CDR3 is TGTGCCAGCAGCCCCGGGACTAGAGAGACCCAGTACTTC. Full variable domain (missing parts from reference TRBV11-2 and TRBJ2-5): EAGVAQSPRYKIIEKRQSVAFWCNPISGHATLYWYQQILGQGPKLLIQFQNNGVVDDSQLPKDRFSAERLKGVDSTLKIQPAKLEDSAVYLCASSPGTRETQYFGPGTRLLVL.

This clonotype has more than one count but fewer than ten. The chain joins TRBV6-1 to TRBJ1-5, with no clear D. The germline V and J ends were trimmed by 2 bases and 4 bases, with 3 bases remaining between them. The CDR3 is 12 amino acids. Germline V gene lookup returns CDR1 MNHNS and CDR2 SASEGT. The CDR3 region is CASSELNQPQHF. The DNA of the CDR3 is TGTGCCAGCAGTGAATTGAATCAGCCCCAGCATTTT.

The chain employs TRBV3-1 and TRBJ2-7; TRBD1 agrees at 9 bases. The CDR3 contains 14 residues. Germline V gene sequence: CDR1 LGHDT, CDR2 YNNKEL (reference sequence). Trimming removed 7 bases from V and 6 bases from J; junction bases left unmatched: 10. CDR3 region: CASTLGTGRSEQYF. CDR3 in DNA: TGTGCCAGCACCCTTGGGACAGGGCGCTCCGAGCAGTACTTC.

The genes are TRBV12-3 or TRBV12-4 and TRBJ1-1; D is possibly TRBD1 (5 bases). This CDR3 is built from 14 residues. V was pared by 1 base and J by 5 bases, with 11 bases between. The CDR3 coding sequence is TGTGCCAGCAGTTTAGAGAGGGGAGGAACTGAAGCTTTCTTT. This gives the protein CASSLERGGTEAFF.

This clonotype was recorded many times. The chain carries TRBV5-1 and TRBJ2-1; 9 bases are shared with TRBD1. Per germline, CDR1 SGHRS and CDR2 YFSETQ. Trimming took 5 bases from V and 9 from J; bases not matched to a gene: 15. The CDR3 runs to 16 residues. The CDR3 nucleotides are TGCGCCAGCAGACCAATGACAGGGGGGAATCTGGGTGAGCAGTTCTTC. It translates to CASRPMTGGNLGEQFF.

The J gene is TRBJ1-3, the V gene TRBV10-3; 7 nucleotides align to TRBD1. J was trimmed by 6 bases and V by 6 bases; bases with no gene match: 5. CDR3 length: 13 amino acids. Per germline, CDR1 ENHRY and CDR2 SYGVKD. In nucleotides, the CDR3 is TGTGCCATCAGCCTAGACAGGGAAAACACCATATATTTT. Encoded protein: CAISLDRENTIYF.

This clonotype was counted between two and nine times. The chain is built from TRBV7-8 and TRBJ1-3; weak D call: TRBD1 (6 bases). Germline V CDR1 and CDR2: SGHVS, FQNEAQ. CDR3 length equals 16 residues. V lost 5 bases to trimming and J lost 0 bases, with 14 bases between them. CDR3 residues: CASSRNRDSSGNTIYF. DNA for the CDR3: TGTGCCAGCAGCCGTAACAGGGACTCCTCTGGAAACACCATATATTTT.

This rearrangement joins TRBV5-1 to TRBJ1-6; 7 bases are a match to TRBD1. The V and J ends lost 5 bases and 14 bases, in that order; junction bases with no gene match: 19. The CDR3 runs 16 residues. Germline V gene sequence: CDR1 SGHRS, CDR2 YFSETQ. The CDR3 is CASSLSPGTDLSALHF. In nucleotides, the CDR3 is TGCGCCAGCAGTTTAAGTCCCGGGACAGATCTTTCGGCCCTCCACTTT.

This clonotype has a count of ten or more. The V call is TRBV12-3 or TRBV12-4, the J call TRBJ2-1, with a possible D match to TRBD2 (7 bases). The CDR3 runs to 16 residues. Trimming removed 5 bases from V and 3 bases from J, with 17 bases in between. Written as DNA, the CDR3 is TGTGCCAGCAGTATCTTACAGGGCGGGGGCTACAATGAGCAGTTCTTC. As protein: CASSILQGGGYNEQFF.

This clonotype was found a few times. This chain connects TRBV3-1 to TRBJ1-5; the D gene is possibly TRBD1 (5 bases). There are 14 residues in the CDR3. Trimming left V 2 bases short and J 2 bases short, with 7 bases between. Germline V CDR1 and CDR2: LGHDT, YNNKEL (reference sequence). The CDR3 is CASSQSRGNQPQHF. The CDR3 DNA reads TGTGCCAGCAGCCAAAGCAGGGGCAATCAGCCCCAGCATTTT.

The J gene is TRBJ2-3, the V gene TRBV10-3; TRBD2 is a possible D gene (7 bases). CDR1 is ENHRY and CDR2 is SYGVKD in the germline V gene. The ends were cut back, 2 bases at V and 4 bases at J, with 22 bases in the middle. This CDR3 is built from 18 residues. CDR3 bases: TGTGCCATCAGTGAGCTGCTGGGGGGGGCGAGGGATGCAGATACGCAGTATTTT. This codes for CAISELLGGARDADTQYF.

This clonotype was counted at least ten times. This chain connects TRBV4-1 to TRBJ2-3; 10 bases fit TRBD1. V gave up 1 base and J gave up 3 bases; unmatched junction bases: 1. The CDR3 is 15 residues long. Looked up from germline, CDR1 is MGHRA and CDR2 is YSYEKL. This CDR3 is CASSQGQGATDTQYF. The CDR3 nucleotides are TGCGCCAGCAGCCAAGGACAGGGGGCGACAGATACGCAGTATTTT.

The rearrangement uses TRBV5-1 and TRBJ1-5; 8 nucleotides agree with TRBD1. The V gene end was trimmed by 4 bases and the J gene end by 6 bases; junction bases not matched to a gene: 9. Germline lookup yields CDR1 SGHRS and CDR2 YFSETQ. There are 15 residues in the CDR3. Here the CDR3 reads CASSPTGQGGQPQHF. The CDR3 DNA follows: TGCGCCAGCAGCCCCACTGGACAGGGCGGTCAGCCCCAGCATTTT.

This chain uses TRBV12-3 or TRBV12-4 with TRBJ2-5; D is uncertain. CDR3 size: 12 residues. The ends were cut back, 5 bases at V and 2 bases at J, with 6 bases in the middle. This CDR3 reads CASSLRQETQYF. Here the CDR3 DNA reads TGTGCCAGCAGTCTGAGACAAGAGACCCAGTACTTC.

This clonotype was recorded a few times. The rearrangement uses TRBV28 and TRBJ2-1, with TRBD2 matching over 11 bases. Per germline, CDR1 MDHEN and CDR2 SYDVKM. The CDR3 is 15 residues long. The V gene end was trimmed by 2 bases and the J gene end by 7 bases; junction bases not matched to a gene: 4. The CDR3 loop reads CASSLDLAGGNEQFF. The CDR3 DNA is TGTGCCAGCAGTTTAGACCTAGCGGGGGGTAATGAGCAGTTCTTC.

The V gene is TRBV6-1, the J gene TRBJ2-3, with D tentatively TRBD1 or TRBD2 (5 bases each). Germline V gene lookup returns CDR1 MNHNS and CDR2 SASEGT. Trimming stripped 6 bases from V and 0 bases from J, with 19 bases between. CDR3 length: 17 residues. The CDR3 coding sequence is TGTGCCAGCAGCGTACGCAGACAGACTATTAGCACAGATACGCAGTATTTT. This codes for CASSVRRQTISTDTQYF.

The chain links TRBV18 to TRBJ1-5; D is ambiguous. The CDR3 runs 15 residues. Germline V lookup: CDR1 KGHSH, CDR2 LQKENI. Trimming took 1 base from V and 1 from J, leaving 8 bases between them. CDR3 nucleotide sequence: TGTGCCAGCTCACCACAGGCGGGAAGCAATCAGCCCCAGCATTTT. Encoded protein: CASSPQAGSNQPQHF.

This clonotype was detected a few times. The chain has TRBV27 and TRBJ2-2, with D possibly matching TRBD2 (5 bases). Germline values: CDR1 MNHEY, CDR2 SMNVEV (reference sequence). V lost 0 bases to trimming and J lost 7 bases, with 12 bases between them. The CDR3 runs 15 residues. The CDR3 spells CASSLSAGHFGELFF. The DNA for the CDR3 is TGTGCCAGCAGTTTATCGGCGGGTCATTTCGGGGAGCTGTTTTTT.

This clonotype showed up just a few times. The chain uses TRBV7-9 and TRBJ1-6, with a weak D call TRBD1 (5 bases). Trimming removed 3 bases at V and 9 bases at J, with 12 bases between. This CDR3 spans 14 amino acids. Germline V gene data show CDR1 as SEHNR and CDR2 as FQNEAQ (reference sequence). The CDR3 region has the DNA TGTGCCAGCAGCTTTGGGACCAGGTTTTCACCCCTCCACTTT. Translated: CASSFGTRFSPLHF.

Details on this clonotype: Given a much more abundant clone one base away, this may be a read error. The chain combines TRBV28 with TRBJ2-1; D is undetermined. CDR3 size: 13 residues. The V end lost 8 bases, the J end lost 4 bases, and 12 bases lay between the germline ends. Germline-derived CDR1 and CDR2 are MDHEN and SYDVKM. The CDR3 DNA sequence: TGTGCCAGCGGCGGACGTCAATACAATGAGCAGTTCTTC. Protein product: CASGGRQYNEQFF.